This entry features one TCR beta chain sequence. Its antigen is not known. Per germline, CDR1 GTSNPN and CDR2 SVGIG (reference sequence). V was shortened by 3 bases and J by 10 bases, with 19 bases between the two germline ends. CDR3 length: 14 amino acids. The sample is drawn from a study of shared clonotypes between healthy human individuals. Whole-study results and caveats: Relative to their counterparts shared across all four donors, non-shared clonotypes exhibited diminished generation probabilities.

This table comes from immunoSEQ multiplex PCR, and its TCRdb copy is limited to in-frame clones, with some not included. The sample holds 2 million to 2.5 million clones, approximately 94% seen once. The study drew all its donors from Caucasian adults living in Nashville, Tennessee. This TCR derives from a young man in good health. Specimen: naive CD4+ T cells sorted from blood. Subset given: CD45RA+ positively selected. The chain links TRBV30 to TRBJ2-1; the D call may be TRBD1 or TRBD2 (6 bases each). The CDR3 nucleotides are TGTGCCTGGAGCCAAGCGCCGGGGGCGGGGGAGCAGTTCTTC. Amino acid sequence: CAWSQAPGAGEQFF. Based on the CDR3 plus reference TRBV30 and TRBJ2-1, the full variable domain is SQTIHQWPATLVQPVGSPLSLECTVEGTSNPNLYWYRQAAGRGLQLLFYSVGIGQISSEVPQNLSASRPQDRQFILSSKKLLLSDSGFYLCAWSQAPGAGEQFFGPGTRLTVL.